The 8 T cell receptor beta chains given below trace back to one sample, sequenced in a study of T-cell reconstitution after alpha-beta-depleted transplantation in children. This sample's TCRbeta library carried unique molecular identifier barcodes. TCRdb re-called the PCR reads through MiXCR, storing one row per CDR3 protein. The sample holds around 410,000 distinct CDR3 sequences, about 11% seen once. This specimen consisted of PBMCs from the stem cell graft donor, obtained from the stem cell graft. These receptor sequences come from a human donor who donated a stem cell graft to a child with acute myeloid leukemia.

V usage is TRBV6-1 and J usage is TRBJ2-3, with D perhaps TRBD1 (6 bases). Germline CDR1 reads MNHNS; CDR2 reads SASEGT. The CDR3 consists of 13 residues. The germline V and J ends were trimmed by 7 bases and 2 bases, with 10 bases remaining between them. CDR3 protein: CASTRTATDTQYF. CDR3 nucleotide sequence: TGTGCCAGCACCAGGACAGCCACAGATACGCAGTATTTT.

This clonotype has at least ten counts. J is TRBJ2-1 and V is TRBV27; D unclear. CDR1 and CDR2 (germline): MNHEY, SMNVEV (reference sequence). The V end lost 2 bases, the J end lost 5 bases, and 16 bases lay between the germline ends. The length of the CDR3 is 16 residues. The DNA of the CDR3 is TGTGCCAGCAGTTTAATTGGAAGGGCTGAGAACAATGAGCAGTTCTTC. Translation: CASSLIGRAENNEQFF.

The chain combines TRBV7-9 with TRBJ1-4, with D uncertain. The V end was cut by 0 bases, the J end by 7 bases, with 9 bases between. From germline, CDR1 is SEHNR and CDR2 FQNEAQ (reference sequence). The length of the CDR3 is 14 residues. As DNA, the CDR3 is TGTGCCAGCAGCTTAGCTTCTGGCGGTGAAAAACTGTTTTTT. Its protein is CASSLASGGEKLFF. The full variable domain, completed using reference TRBV7-9 and TRBJ1-4, is DTGVSQNPRHKITKRGQNVTFRCDPISEHNRLYWYRQTLGQGPEFLTYFQNEAQLEKSRLLSDRFSAERPKGSFSTLEIQRTEQGDSAMYLCASSLASGGEKLFFGSGTQLSVL.

This chain connects TRBV7-9 to TRBJ2-3; TRBD2 matches 8 bases. This CDR3 spans 15 amino acids. CDR1 SEHNR and CDR2 FQNEAQ come from the germline V gene (reference sequence). With 7 bases clipped from V and 8 bases from J, the junction kept 14 bases outside the gene matches. The CDR3 nucleotides read TGTGCCAGCACACTGAGCGGGAGTCTCTCGGGTACGCAGTATTTT. Translating gives CASTLSGSLSGTQYF. Using reference TRBV7-9 and TRBJ2-3 for the parts outside the CDR3, the full variable domain is DTGVSQNPRHKITKRGQNVTFRCDPISEHNRLYWYRQTLGQGPEFLTYFQNEAQLEKSRLLSDRFSAERPKGSFSTLEIQRTEQGDSAMYLCASTLSGSLSGTQYFGPGTRLTVL.

This clonotype showed up just a few times. This rearrangement joins TRBV5-1 to TRBJ1-1; 7 bases are a match to TRBD1. V lost 1 base and J lost 4; bases outside the gene matches: 4. Germline V gene lookup returns CDR1 SGHRS and CDR2 YFSETQ. CDR3 length: 14 amino acids. This CDR3 reads CASSLQAGGTEAFF. The DNA of the CDR3 is TGCGCCAGCAGCTTGCAGGCAGGGGGCACTGAAGCTTTCTTT. The full variable domain, in which reference TRBV5-1 and TRBJ1-1 provide the parts outside the CDR3, is KAGVTQTPRYLIKTRGQQVTLSCSPISGHRSVSWYQQTPGQGLQFLFEYFSETQRNKGNFPGRFSGRQFSNSRSEMNVSTLELGDSALYLCASSLQAGGTEAFFGQGTRLTVV.

The gene calls are TRBV11-2 and TRBJ2-7; D is possibly TRBD1 or TRBD2 (5 bases each). Germline lookup yields CDR1 SGHAT and CDR2 FQNNGV. Trimming took 4 bases from V and 3 from J, leaving 10 bases between them. The CDR3 spans 13 residues. The CDR3 spells CASSWGIHYEQYV. The CDR3 DNA follows: TGTGCCAGCAGCTGGGGGATACACTACGAGCAGTACGTC.

This clonotype was observed a handful of times. The gene calls are TRBV7-9 and TRBJ2-3; TRBD2 matches 9 bases. V trimming: 5 bases; J trimming: 4 bases; junction bases outside the gene matches: 13. Germline V gene data show CDR1 as SEHNR and CDR2 as FQNEAQ (reference sequence). This CDR3 comprises 17 residues. CDR3 nucleotide sequence: TGTGCCAGCAGCCCTGTTGGCGGGAGGGCTTTGGCAGATACGCAGTATTTT. As protein: CASSPVGGRALADTQYF. The full variable domain, in which reference TRBV7-9 and TRBJ2-3 provide the parts outside the CDR3, is DTGVSQNPRHKITKRGQNVTFRCDPISEHNRLYWYRQTLGQGPEFLTYFQNEAQLEKSRLLSDRFSAERPKGSFSTLEIQRTEQGDSAMYLCASSPVGGRALADTQYFGPGTRLTVL.

The chain employs TRBV2 and TRBJ2-7; D may be TRBD1 (6 bases). The CDR3 covers 13 residues. V was cut by 6 bases and J by 5 bases, with 14 bases left in between. Germline V lookup: CDR1 SNHLY, CDR2 FYNNEI. The CDR3 DNA reads as TGTGCCAGCAGACAGGACAGCTCGAACGAGCAGTACTTC. Its protein is CASRQDSSNEQYF.